This TCR beta chain was retrieved from a study of T cell changes during pregnancy in multiple sclerosis. The V and J ends lost 5 bases and 0 bases, in that order; junction bases with no gene match: 2. The CDR3 runs to 15 residues. CDR1 and CDR2 from the germline V gene are SNHLY and FYNNEI. The table came from immunoSEQ multiplex PCR; TCRdb's copy has only in-frame clones and leaves some out. Of around 55,000 clones listed, more than 80% were seen once; the top ten hold 0.5% to 0.75%. The TCR was taken from a female donor with multiple sclerosis, enrolled in a pregnancy study. The source was CD4+ T cells from peripheral blood mononuclear cells, collected in the first trimester of pregnancy. This chain links TRBV2 with TRBJ2-1; TRBD2 agrees at 9 bases. This CDR3 is CASSRLAASYNEQFF. CDR3 sequence (DNA): TGTGCCAGCAGTAGACTAGCGGCCTCCTACAATGAGCAGTTCTTC. The full variable domain, in which reference TRBV2 and TRBJ2-1 provide the parts outside the CDR3, is EPEVTQTPSHQVTQMGQEVILRCVPISNHLYFYWYRQILGQKVEFLVSFYNNEISEKSEIFDDQFSVERPDGSNFTLKIRSTKLEDSAMYFCASSRLAASYNEQFFGPGTRLTVL.